One sample yielded the 16 T cell receptor beta chains listed below, sequenced in a study of blood T cell repertoires in COVID-19. Sequencing used immunoSEQ multiplex PCR; TCRdb keeps in-frame clones, though not all of them. This table has hundreds of thousands of clones, around nine tenths appearing once. The sample was PBMCs or T cells enriched from blood (not recorded which). All receptors come from a woman between 50 and 59 years old who had recovered from COVID-19.

The chain joins TRBV11-1 to TRBJ2-1, with TRBD1 identical over 8 bases. V shed 5 bases and J 3 bases; nucleotides not matched to a gene: 6. The CDR3 runs 15 residues. Germline-derived CDR1 and CDR2 are SGHAT and FQDESV (reference sequence). CDR3 sequence (DNA): TGTGCCAGCAGCGGCGACAGGGGAAGCTACAATGAGCAGTTCTTC. It codes for CASSGDRGSYNEQFF. The full variable domain, its missing parts supplied by reference TRBV11-1 and TRBJ2-1, is EAEVAQSPRYKITEKSQAVAFWCDPISGHATLYWYRQILGQGPELLVQFQDESVVDDSQLPKDRFSAERLKGVDSTLKIQPAELGDSAMYLCASSGDRGSYNEQFFGPGTRLTVL.

The chain is built from TRBV3-1 (or the pseudogene TRBV3-2) and TRBJ2-1; 8 bases line up with TRBD2. V dropped 0 bases and J dropped 9; count of bases not matched to a gene: 7. Germline V gives CDR1 LGHDT, CDR2 YNNKEL (reference sequence). There are 15 residues in the CDR3. DNA of the CDR3: TGTGCCAGCAGCCAAGAACGGGGGACTAGTCCTGAGCAGTTCTTC. Residues: CASSQERGTSPEQFF.

This chain joins TRBV15 and TRBJ1-5, with unresolved D. V was trimmed by 1 base and J by 1 base, leaving 11 bases between them. The CDR3 is 16 residues long. Germline-derived CDR1 and CDR2 are LNHNV and YYDKDF (reference sequence). The CDR3 region is CATSRAPITSNQPQHF. DNA for the CDR3: TGTGCCACCAGCAGAGCCCCAATCACAAGCAATCAGCCCCAGCATTTT.

In its sample, this clone was seen once. The chain joins TRBV28 to TRBJ2-1, with 8 bases lining up with TRBD2. Germline CDR1 MDHEN, CDR2 SYDVKM. V was pared by 2 bases and J by 3 bases, with 6 bases of the junction left unmatched. The CDR3 contains 16 residues. The CDR3 region is CASSLGGGGLYNEQFF. In DNA, the CDR3 is TGTGCCAGCAGTTTAGGGGGCGGGGGGCTCTACAATGAGCAGTTCTTC.

This clone was detected once. The chain joins TRBV2 to TRBJ2-7; 10 positions match TRBD1. J gave up 4 bases and V 5 bases, and 8 bases lay outside the gene matches. CDR3 size: 15 residues. CDR1 and CDR2 from the germline V gene are SNHLY and FYNNEI. Here the CDR3 reads CASSRNRDRGYEQYF. The CDR3 DNA is TGTGCCAGCAGTCGGAACCGGGACAGGGGATACGAGCAGTACTTC. The full variable domain, completed using reference TRBV2 and TRBJ2-7, is EPEVTQTPSHQVTQMGQEVILRCVPISNHLYFYWYRQILGQKVEFLVSFYNNEISEKSEIFDDQFSVERPDGSNFTLKIRSTKLEDSAMYFCASSRNRDRGYEQYFGPGTRLTVT.

This clone was observed a few times. In the same sample, other DNA sequences code for this CDR3. The chain recombines TRBV9 with TRBJ2-1, with TRBD1 matching 11 bases. The CDR3 consists of 13 residues. Germline V lookup: CDR1 SGDLS, CDR2 YYNGEE. Trimming cost V 5 bases and J 7 bases; bases outside gene matches: 2. The CDR3 region has the DNA TGTGCCAGCAGTCGGGACAGGGGGAATGAGCAGTTCTTC. Residues: CASSRDRGNEQFF. The entire variable domain, with the rest obtained from reference TRBV9 and TRBJ2-1, is as follows: DSGVTQTPKHLITATGQRVTLRCSPRSGDLSVYWYQQSLDQGLQFLIQYYNGEERAKGNILERFSAQQFPDLHSELNLSSLELGDSALYFCASSRDRGNEQFFGPGTRLTVL.

This chain links TRBV7-2 with TRBJ2-1; TRBD2 aligns across 12 bases. The germline gives CDR1 SGHTA, CDR2 FQGNSA. The CDR3 extends over 19 amino acids. V lost 7 bases and J lost 3; bases outside the gene matches: 16. CDR3 sequence reads: CASTYLGALAGGSYNEQFF. CDR3 DNA sequence: TGTGCCAGCACCTACCTAGGGGCACTAGCGGGGGGAAGCTACAATGAGCAGTTCTTC.

This clone showed up just once. This chain connects TRBV30 to TRBJ1-5; 8 bases are shared with TRBD1. CDR1 GTSNPN and CDR2 SVGIG come from the germline V gene (reference sequence). V was clipped by 3 bases and J by 5 bases; unmatched bases: 15. CDR3 length: 17 amino acids. CDR3 protein: CAWSRQGFVVGDQPQHF. The CDR3, as DNA: TGTGCCTGGAGCCGACAGGGGTTTGTTGTGGGGGATCAGCCCCAGCATTTT. Full variable domain (outside the CDR3, taken from reference TRBV30 and TRBJ1-5): SQTIHQWPATLVQPVGSPLSLECTVEGTSNPNLYWYRQAAGRGLQLLFYSVGIGQISSEVPQNLSASRPQDRQFILSSKKLLLSDSGFYLCAWSRQGFVVGDQPQHFGDGTRLSIL.

The chain couples TRBV4-2 to TRBJ2-1; TRBD2 agrees at 13 bases. There are 16 residues in the CDR3. Germline CDR1 is LGHNA and CDR2 is YNFKEQ. The J segment lost 7 bases and the V segment lost 2 bases, leaving 5 bases of the junction unmatched. For the CDR3, the DNA is TGTGCCAGCAGCCAACCACTAGCGGGGGGGCTTAATGAGCAGTTCTTC. Its translation: CASSQPLAGGLNEQFF.

The chain employs TRBV3-1 (or the pseudogene TRBV3-2) and TRBJ1-6; D remains unclear. V shed 0 bases and J shed 5 bases, with 11 bases lying between them. The CDR3 is 16 residues long. Germline-derived CDR1 and CDR2 are LGHDT and YNNKEL (reference sequence). The CDR3 DNA reads TGTGCCAGCAGCCAAGAACCCCAGGCCCATAATTCACCCCTCCACTTT. This encodes CASSQEPQAHNSPLHF.

This chain joins TRBV2 and TRBJ2-5, with 8 positions matching TRBD2. This CDR3 has 13 amino acids. Trimming removed 10 bases from V and 1 base from J; junction bases left unmatched: 5. CDR1 SNHLY and CDR2 FYNNEI come from the germline V gene. This CDR3 reads CATQRGSQETQYF. In nucleotides, the CDR3 is TGTGCCACACAGCGGGGGAGCCAAGAGACCCAGTACTTC.

The table lists this clone with a few counts. The genes are TRBV4-1 and TRBJ1-6; 8 bases are a match to TRBD1. The CDR3 is 15 amino acids. The ends lost 2 bases at V and 9 bases at J; junction bases unmatched: 6. CDR1 and CDR2 (germline): MGHRA, YSYEKL. CDR3 coding DNA: TGCGCCAGCAGCCAACCGGGACAGGCCGTTTCACCCCTCCACTTT. Its translation is CASSQPGQAVSPLHF.

The chain couples TRBV5-8 to TRBJ1-3; D unclear. Trimming pared 4 bases from V and 0 bases from J, leaving 5 bases between. CDR1 is SGHTS and CDR2 is YDEGEE in the germline V gene. The CDR3 is 13 residues long. The chain's CDR3 is CASSLYSGNTIYF. The CDR3 DNA follows: TGTGCCAGCAGCCTTTACTCTGGAAACACCATATATTTT.

The gene calls are TRBV4-1 and TRBJ2-3; maybe TRBD1 (6 bases). The germline gives CDR1 MGHRA, CDR2 YSYEKL. V lost 4 bases, J lost 0 bases, and 20 bases lay in between. The CDR3 totals 18 residues. CDR3 region: CASSRDDVAGDSTDTQYF. In DNA form, the CDR3 reads TGCGCCAGCAGCCGAGACGATGTTGCAGGGGACAGCACAGATACGCAGTATTTT.

The CDR3 reads CASSFSETDRVNGYTF. The DNA for the CDR3 is TGTGCCAGCAGCTTTTCAGAGACAGACAGGGTGAATGGCTACACCTTC. This chain links TRBV7-9 with TRBJ1-2; 7 bases agree with TRBD1. The CDR3 runs 16 residues. From germline, CDR1 is SEHNR and CDR2 FQNEAQ (reference sequence). Unmatched junction bases numbered 13, after V lost 3 bases and J lost 6 bases.

This rearrangement joins TRBV12-3 or TRBV12-4 to TRBJ2-7, with D perhaps TRBD2 (6 bases). Trimming removed 6 bases at V and 4 bases at J, with 7 bases between. This CDR3 has 11 residues. The CDR3 bases are TGTGCCAGCAGGGGGGGTTACGAGCAGTACTTC. It translates to CASRGGYEQYF.